This T cell receptor beta chain was sequenced for a study of blood T cell repertoires in COVID-19. This clone ranks as medium-sized (0.01 to 0.1%). Data came from immunoSEQ multiplex PCR; TCRdb stores just in-frame clones and leaves some out. The data hold fewer than 50,000 clones, with 75% to 90% observed a single time. V lost 3 bases and J 4 bases, leaving 11 bases between the germline ends. The germline CDR1 and CDR2 sequences are SGDLS and YYNGEE. CDR3 length: 13 amino acids. This clonotype was sampled from a human donor in a cohort sampled during active COVID-19. The sample consisted of peripheral blood. The J gene is TRBJ2-7, the V gene TRBV9; possible D gene TRBD1, 6 bases. In DNA, the CDR3 is TGTGCCAGCAGCGGAAAACAGGGTTACGAGCAGTACTTC. It codes for CASSGKQGYEQYF.